The 20 T cell receptor beta chains below all came from one sample that was sequenced in a study of blood T cell repertoires in COVID-19. Assay used: immunoSEQ multiplex PCR; TCRdb lists only in-frame clones, some missing. In the table there are 140,000 to 150,000 clones, under 85% of which are singletons. Material: peripheral blood. These receptors were collected from a man aged 50-59 years with active or convalescent COVID-19.

The chain joins TRBV4-1 to TRBJ1-1; 8 bases agree with TRBD1. The CDR3 covers 14 residues. With V trimmed by 2 bases and J by 4 bases, 3 bases remained unmatched. Germline V gives CDR1 MGHRA, CDR2 YSYEKL. CDR3 in DNA: TGCGCCAGCAGCCAACCACAGGGGGGCACTGAAGCTTTCTTT. Translation gives CASSQPQGGTEAFF.

The V and J genes are TRBV9 and TRBJ2-2; D possibly corresponds to TRBD2 (6 bases). The CDR3 is 15 amino acids. The V and J ends lost 6 bases and 6 bases respectively, with 18 bases between them. Germline-derived CDR1 and CDR2 are SGDLS and YYNGEE. As DNA, the CDR3 is TGTGCCAGCACCAGGGACGGAGGGGTTGCCGGGGAGCTGTTTTTT. This sequence encodes CASTRDGGVAGELFF.

The chain recombines TRBV11-2 with TRBJ2-1, with D possibly matching TRBD1 (5 bases). This CDR3 spans 13 amino acids. Germline CDR1 reads SGHAT; CDR2 reads FQNNGV. The germline V and J ends were trimmed by 5 bases and 4 bases, with 9 bases remaining between them. CDR3 sequence: CASSTRVYNEQFF. As DNA, the CDR3 is TGTGCCAGCAGCACCAGGGTTTACAATGAGCAGTTCTTC.

This clone was detected only once. CDR3 bases: TGTGCCAGCAGCACCGGACAGGATGGTCAGCCCCAGCATTTT. Translating it yields CASSTGQDGQPQHF. The chain combines TRBV5-5 with TRBJ1-5, with 7 positions matching TRBD1. The CDR3 sequence is 14 residues long. Germline V gene data show CDR1 as SGHKS and CDR2 as YYEKEE (reference sequence). Germline trimming cut 4 bases from V and 6 bases from J; bases unmatched to any gene: 7.

This chain connects TRBV7-8 to TRBJ2-6; 8 bases are a match to TRBD1. The CDR3 extends over 19 amino acids. Trimming removed 0 bases from V and 0 bases from J; junction bases left unmatched: 7. Germline values: CDR1 SGHVS, CDR2 FQNEAQ. The CDR3 nucleotides are TGTGCCAGCAGCTTAGCCGCGGGACAGGTTAGCTCTGGGGCCAACGTCCTGACTTTC. Translating gives CASSLAAGQVSSGANVLTF.

This chain connects TRBV2 to TRBJ2-6, with a possible D match to TRBD2 (5 bases). The CDR3 runs to 15 residues. CDR1 is SNHLY, CDR2 FYNNEI, per germline. V lost 3 bases and J lost 2, with 8 bases in between. CDR3 bases: TGTGCCAGCAGTGAGCGGGCGGCTGGGGCCAACGTCCTGACTTTC. Translated, it gives CASSERAAGANVLTF.

The chain employs TRBV29-1 and TRBJ2-6, with 8 bases that match TRBD1. The V segment lost 2 bases and the J segment 0 bases; nucleotides outside the gene matches: 9. The CDR3 sequence is 18 residues long. Germline lookup yields CDR1 SQVTM and CDR2 ANQGSEA. CDR3 nucleotides: TGCAGCGTTGAAACCCCCGGACAGGGTCTCTCTGGGGCCAACGTCCTGACTTTC. It specifies CSVETPGQGLSGANVLTF.

V gene TRBV27 combines with J gene TRBJ2-4; D might be TRBD1 (5 bases). Germline-derived CDR1 and CDR2 are MNHEY and SMNVEV (reference sequence). V was trimmed by 6 bases and J by 8 bases, leaving 14 bases between them. This CDR3 has 13 amino acids. In DNA form, the CDR3 reads TGTGCCAGCAGACCTTCGCAAGGGGACATTCAGTACTTC. It specifies CASRPSQGDIQYF.

V usage is TRBV19 and J usage is TRBJ1-1; 10 bases align to TRBD1. Unmatched junction bases numbered 13, after V lost 5 bases and J lost 7 bases. The CDR3 loop spans 16 amino acids. Germline CDR1 reads LNHDA; CDR2 reads SQIVND (reference sequence). The CDR3 DNA is TGTGCCAGTAGTGCGTACCCCGGGACAGGGGTTGGTGAAGCTTTCTTT. Its protein is CASSAYPGTGVGEAFF.

This clone was picked up one time. The V call is TRBV19, the J call TRBJ1-5; 10 bases are shared with TRBD1. V lost 1 base, J lost 5 bases, and 8 bases stayed unmatched. The CDR3 is made up of 17 amino acids. Germline V lookup: CDR1 LNHDA, CDR2 SQIVND (reference sequence). For the CDR3, the DNA is TGTGCCAGTAGTATAGGGGGTCAGGACAGGGGGTATCAGCCCCAGCATTTT. It encodes CASSIGGQDRGYQPQHF.

The chain uses TRBV30 and TRBJ1-4; no clear D gene. Germline V gives CDR1 GTSNPN, CDR2 SVGIG (reference sequence). The CDR3 consists of 13 residues. The V end was cut by 2 bases, the J end by 6 bases, with 10 bases between. CDR3 protein: CAWSPSHYEKLFF. CDR3 DNA sequence: TGTGCCTGGAGTCCTAGCCATTATGAAAAACTGTTTTTT.

V and J are TRBV19 and TRBJ2-7, with 12 nucleotides matching TRBD2. V lost 2 bases, J lost 4 bases, and 6 bases stayed unmatched. CDR3 length: 16 amino acids. CDR1 and CDR2 (germline): LNHDA, SQIVND (reference sequence). The CDR3 spells CASSITSGRKVYEQYF. The CDR3 DNA is TGTGCCAGTAGTATAACTAGCGGGAGGAAAGTGTACGAGCAGTACTTC.

The CDR3 here is CASSFFVASGSYNEQFF. The CDR3 nucleotides read TGTGCCAGCAGCTTTTTTGTGGCTAGCGGTTCCTACAATGAGCAGTTCTTC. V is TRBV7-8 and J is TRBJ2-1; 7 bases are a match to TRBD2. This CDR3 spans 17 amino acids. After removal of 3 bases from V and 1 base from J, the junction contained 9 bases not matched to a gene. Germline CDR1 and CDR2: SGHVS and FQNEAQ.

The chain is built from TRBV2 and TRBJ1-2, with D possibly being TRBD1 (6 bases). The V and J ends lost 7 bases and 6 bases respectively, with 12 bases between them. The CDR3 is 12 residues long. Germline CDR1 SNHLY, CDR2 FYNNEI. This CDR3 reads CASIGGGNGYTF. CDR3 DNA sequence: TGTGCCAGCATAGGGGGTGGTAATGGCTACACCTTC.

The rearrangement uses TRBV2 and TRBJ2-1; 9 positions match TRBD2. The germline gives CDR1 SNHLY, CDR2 FYNNEI. There are 15 residues in the CDR3. J gave up 6 bases and V 6 bases, and 9 bases lay outside the gene matches. CDR3 bases: TGTGCCAGCAGGCGCTTAGCGGGAGATAGCAATGAGCAGTTCTTC. Its translation: CASRRLAGDSNEQFF.

The chain uses TRBV9 and TRBJ2-1; TRBD2 aligns across 11 bases. The CDR3 runs to 17 residues. Germline CDR1 reads SGDLS; CDR2 reads YYNGEE. Germline trimming cut 4 bases from V and 4 bases from J; bases unmatched to any gene: 10. CDR3 sequence reads: CASSIGTSGGGYNEQFF. CDR3 DNA sequence: TGTGCCAGCAGCATAGGGACTAGCGGTGGGGGTTACAATGAGCAGTTCTTC. Variable domain in full (rest from reference TRBV9 and TRBJ2-1): DSGVTQTPKHLITATGQRVTLRCSPRSGDLSVYWYQQSLDQGLQFLIQYYNGEERAKGNILERFSAQQFPDLHSELNLSSLELGDSALYFCASSIGTSGGGYNEQFFGPGTRLTVL.

This clone was seen just once. The rearrangement uses TRBV7-9 and TRBJ1-1, with a tentative D call TRBD1 (6 bases). The CDR3 totals 14 residues. Trimming shortened V by 5 bases and J by 2 bases, and 12 bases separated the two germline ends. CDR1 is SEHNR and CDR2 is FQNEAQ in the germline V gene (reference sequence). This CDR3 is CASSPQTGNTEAFF. In DNA form, the CDR3 reads TGTGCCAGCAGCCCCCAGACAGGTAACACTGAAGCTTTCTTT.

The rearrangement uses TRBV27 and TRBJ2-1; TRBD2 matches 13 bases. CDR1 is MNHEY and CDR2 is SMNVEV in the germline V gene (reference sequence). This CDR3 is 15 amino acids long. J was trimmed by 4 bases and V by 8 bases; bases with no gene match: 5. The CDR3 DNA is TGTGCCAGCCAACGGACTAGCGGGAGTTACAATGAGCAGTTCTTC. This sequence encodes CASQRTSGSYNEQFF.

The genes are TRBV7-9 and TRBJ2-6, with a tentative D call TRBD1 (5 bases). Trimming shortened V by 0 bases and J by 15 bases, and 9 bases separated the two germline ends. This CDR3 is built from 12 residues. The germline V gene has CDR1 SEHNR and CDR2 FQNEAQ (reference sequence). DNA for the CDR3: TGTGCCAGCAGCTTAGCGGACATCGGCCTGACTTTC. Its protein is CASSLADIGLTF.

The chain links TRBV5-5 to TRBJ1-4; 7 bases map to TRBD1. After removal of 0 bases from V and 6 bases from J, the junction contained 11 bases not matched to a gene. This CDR3 spans 17 amino acids. The V gene's germline CDR1 is SGHKS and CDR2 YYEKEE (reference sequence). CDR3 residues: CASSLAGRGRVDEKLFF. As DNA, the CDR3 is TGTGCCAGCAGCTTGGCCGGAAGGGGGCGGGTCGATGAAAAACTGTTTTTT. Full variable domain (rest looked up from reference TRBV5-5 and TRBJ1-4): DAGVTQSPTHLIKTRGQQVTLRCSPISGHKSVSWYQQVLGQGPQFIFQYYEKEERGRGNFPDRFSARQFPNYSSELNVNALLLGDSALYLCASSLAGRGRVDEKLFFGSGTQLSVL.